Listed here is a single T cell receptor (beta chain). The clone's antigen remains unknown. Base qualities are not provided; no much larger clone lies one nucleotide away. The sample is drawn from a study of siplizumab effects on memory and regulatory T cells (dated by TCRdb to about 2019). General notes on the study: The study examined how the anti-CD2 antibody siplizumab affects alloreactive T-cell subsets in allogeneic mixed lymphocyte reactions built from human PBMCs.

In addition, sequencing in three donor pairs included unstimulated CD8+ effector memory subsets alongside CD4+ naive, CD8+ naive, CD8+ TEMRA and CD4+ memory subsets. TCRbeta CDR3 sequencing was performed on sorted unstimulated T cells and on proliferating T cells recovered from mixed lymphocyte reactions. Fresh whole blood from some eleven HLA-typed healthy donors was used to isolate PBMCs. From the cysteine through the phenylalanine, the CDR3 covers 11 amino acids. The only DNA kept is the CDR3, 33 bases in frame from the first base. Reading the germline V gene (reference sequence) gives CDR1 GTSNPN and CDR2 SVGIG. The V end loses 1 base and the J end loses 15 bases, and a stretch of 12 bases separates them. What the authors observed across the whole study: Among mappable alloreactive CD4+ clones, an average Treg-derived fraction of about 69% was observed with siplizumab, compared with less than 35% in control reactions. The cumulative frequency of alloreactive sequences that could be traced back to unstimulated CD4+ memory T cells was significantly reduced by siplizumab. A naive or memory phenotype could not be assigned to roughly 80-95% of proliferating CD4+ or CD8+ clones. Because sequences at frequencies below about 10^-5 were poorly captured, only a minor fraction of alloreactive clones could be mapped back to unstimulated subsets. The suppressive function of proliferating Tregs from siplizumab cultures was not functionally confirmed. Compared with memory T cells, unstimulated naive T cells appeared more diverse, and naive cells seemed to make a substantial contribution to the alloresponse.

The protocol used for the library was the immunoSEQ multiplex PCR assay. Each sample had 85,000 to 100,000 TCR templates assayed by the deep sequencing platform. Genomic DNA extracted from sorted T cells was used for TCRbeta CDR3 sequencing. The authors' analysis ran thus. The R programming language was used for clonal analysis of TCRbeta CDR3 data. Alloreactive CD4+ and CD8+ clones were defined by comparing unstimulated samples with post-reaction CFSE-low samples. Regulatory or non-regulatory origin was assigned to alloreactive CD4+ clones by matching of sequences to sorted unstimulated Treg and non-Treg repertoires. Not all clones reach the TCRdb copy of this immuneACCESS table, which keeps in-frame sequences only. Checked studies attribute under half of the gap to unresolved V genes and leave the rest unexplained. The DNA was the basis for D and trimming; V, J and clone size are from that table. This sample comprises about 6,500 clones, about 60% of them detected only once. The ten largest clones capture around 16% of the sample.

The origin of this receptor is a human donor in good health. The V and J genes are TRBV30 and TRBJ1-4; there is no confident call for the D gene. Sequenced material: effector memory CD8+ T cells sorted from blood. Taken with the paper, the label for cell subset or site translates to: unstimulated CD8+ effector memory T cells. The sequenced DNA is TGTGCCTGGAGTGGCGGGGTCGGGATGTTTTTT. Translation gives CAWSGGVGMFF.